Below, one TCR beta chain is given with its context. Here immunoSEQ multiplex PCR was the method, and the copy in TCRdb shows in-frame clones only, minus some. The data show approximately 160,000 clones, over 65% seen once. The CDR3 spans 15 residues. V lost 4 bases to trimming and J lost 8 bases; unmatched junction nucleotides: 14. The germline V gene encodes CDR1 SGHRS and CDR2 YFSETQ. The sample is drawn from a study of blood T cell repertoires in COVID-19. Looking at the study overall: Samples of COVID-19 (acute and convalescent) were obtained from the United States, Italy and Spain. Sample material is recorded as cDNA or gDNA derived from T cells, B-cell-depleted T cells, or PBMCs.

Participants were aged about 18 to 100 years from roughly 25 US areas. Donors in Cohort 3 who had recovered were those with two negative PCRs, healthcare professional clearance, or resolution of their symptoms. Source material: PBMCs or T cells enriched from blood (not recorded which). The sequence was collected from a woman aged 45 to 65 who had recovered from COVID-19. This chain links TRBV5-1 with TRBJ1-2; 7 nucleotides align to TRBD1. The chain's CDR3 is CASSERYGTAKGYTF. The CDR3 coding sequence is TGCGCCAGCAGCGAACGATACGGGACAGCGAAAGGCTACACCTTC.